This entry concerns a single TCR beta chain. Libraries were prepared by immunoSEQ multiplex PCR; TCRdb keeps only in-frame clonotypes and omits some of them. Seen here are tens of thousands of clones, approximately 92% observed once, and the top ten hold 13% to 15%. CDR1 SSHAT and CDR2 FNYEAQ come from the germline V gene (reference sequence). The germline V and J ends were trimmed by 5 bases and 1 base, with 18 bases remaining between them. CDR3 length: 17 residues. This entry comes from a study of OX40 agonist ivuxolimab in advanced cancers. The sample here was CD4+ or CD8+ T cells sorted from blood, taken in a trial of the OX40 agonist ivuxolimab. The origin of this receptor is an adult with an advanced solid tumor such as melanoma, head and neck, liver or kidney cancer. The chain is built from TRBV7-7 and TRBJ1-3; tentative D call: TRBD1 (5 bases). The CDR3 sequence is CASSPNLPGASGNTIYF. CDR3 bases: TGTGCCAGCAGCCCTAATCTTCCCGGGGCATCTGGAAACACCATATATTTT.